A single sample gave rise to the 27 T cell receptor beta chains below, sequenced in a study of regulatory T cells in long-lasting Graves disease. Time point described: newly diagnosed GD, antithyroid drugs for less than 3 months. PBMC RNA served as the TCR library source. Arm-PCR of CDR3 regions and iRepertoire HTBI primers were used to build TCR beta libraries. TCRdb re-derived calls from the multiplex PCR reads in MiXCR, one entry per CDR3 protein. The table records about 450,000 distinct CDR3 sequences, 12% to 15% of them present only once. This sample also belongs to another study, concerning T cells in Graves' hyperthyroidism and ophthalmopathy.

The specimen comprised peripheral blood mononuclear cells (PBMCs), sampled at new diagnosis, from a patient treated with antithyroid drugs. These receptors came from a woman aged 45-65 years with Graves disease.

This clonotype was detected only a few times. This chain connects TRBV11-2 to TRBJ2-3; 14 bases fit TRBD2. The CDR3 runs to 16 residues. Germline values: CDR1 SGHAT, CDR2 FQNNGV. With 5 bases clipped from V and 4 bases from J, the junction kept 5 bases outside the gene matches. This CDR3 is CASSLGTSGSSDTQYF. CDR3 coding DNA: TGTGCCAGCAGCCTGGGGACTAGCGGGAGTTCAGATACGCAGTATTTT. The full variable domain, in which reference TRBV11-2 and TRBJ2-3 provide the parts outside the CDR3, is EAGVAQSPRYKIIEKRQSVAFWCNPISGHATLYWYQQILGQGPKLLIQFQNNGVVDDSQLPKDRFSAERLKGVDSTLKIQPAKLEDSAVYLCASSLGTSGSSDTQYFGPGTRLTVL.

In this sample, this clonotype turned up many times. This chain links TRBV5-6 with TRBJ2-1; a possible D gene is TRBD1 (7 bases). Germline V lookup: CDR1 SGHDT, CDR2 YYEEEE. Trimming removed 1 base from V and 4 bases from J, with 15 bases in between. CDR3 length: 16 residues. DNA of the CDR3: TGTGCCAGCAGCTTGATTAAGGCAGGGGGGTACAATGAGCAGTTCTTC. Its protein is CASSLIKAGGYNEQFF.

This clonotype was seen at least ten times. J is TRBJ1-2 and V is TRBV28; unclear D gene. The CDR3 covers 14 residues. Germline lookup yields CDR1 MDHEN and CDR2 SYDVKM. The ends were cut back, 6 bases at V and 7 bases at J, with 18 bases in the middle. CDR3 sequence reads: CASREAELKFGYTF. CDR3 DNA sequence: TGTGCCAGCAGGGAAGCAGAGTTAAAATTTGGCTACACCTTC.

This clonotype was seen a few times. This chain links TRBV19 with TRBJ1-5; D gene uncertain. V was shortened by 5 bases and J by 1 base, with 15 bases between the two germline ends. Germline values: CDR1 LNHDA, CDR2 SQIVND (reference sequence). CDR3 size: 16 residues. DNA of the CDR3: TGTGCCAGTAGTTTAAGGGTTGGGTTGAGCAATCAGCCCCAGCATTTT. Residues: CASSLRVGLSNQPQHF.

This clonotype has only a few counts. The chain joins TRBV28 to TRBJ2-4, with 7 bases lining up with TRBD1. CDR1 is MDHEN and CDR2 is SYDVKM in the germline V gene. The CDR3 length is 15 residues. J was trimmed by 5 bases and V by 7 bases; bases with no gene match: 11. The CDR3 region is CASIPGQSTQNIQYF. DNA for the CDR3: TGTGCCAGCATTCCGGGACAGTCAACCCAAAACATTCAGTACTTC.

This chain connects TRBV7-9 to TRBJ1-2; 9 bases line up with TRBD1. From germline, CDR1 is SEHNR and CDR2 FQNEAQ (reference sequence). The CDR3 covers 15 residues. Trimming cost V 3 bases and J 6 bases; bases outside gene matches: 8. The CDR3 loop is CASSLGTGGADGYTF. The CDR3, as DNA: TGTGCCAGCAGCTTGGGAACAGGGGGCGCGGATGGCTACACCTTC.

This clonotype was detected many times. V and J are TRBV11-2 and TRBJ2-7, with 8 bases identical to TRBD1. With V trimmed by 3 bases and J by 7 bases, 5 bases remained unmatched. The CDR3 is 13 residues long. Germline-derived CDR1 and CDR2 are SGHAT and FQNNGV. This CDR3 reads CASSLDRAREQYF. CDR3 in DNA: TGTGCCAGCAGCTTGGACAGGGCAAGGGAGCAGTACTTC. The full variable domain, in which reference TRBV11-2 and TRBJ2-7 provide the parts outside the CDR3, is EAGVAQSPRYKIIEKRQSVAFWCNPISGHATLYWYQQILGQGPKLLIQFQNNGVVDDSQLPKDRFSAERLKGVDSTLKIQPAKLEDSAVYLCASSLDRAREQYFGPGTRLTVT.

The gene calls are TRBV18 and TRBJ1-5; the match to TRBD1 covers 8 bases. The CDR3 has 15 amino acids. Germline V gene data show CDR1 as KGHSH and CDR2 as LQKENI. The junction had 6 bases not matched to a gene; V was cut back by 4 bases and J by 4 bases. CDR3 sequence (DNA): TGTGCCAGCTCACTTGAACAGGGGGGAAATCAGCCCCAGCATTTT. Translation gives CASSLEQGGNQPQHF.

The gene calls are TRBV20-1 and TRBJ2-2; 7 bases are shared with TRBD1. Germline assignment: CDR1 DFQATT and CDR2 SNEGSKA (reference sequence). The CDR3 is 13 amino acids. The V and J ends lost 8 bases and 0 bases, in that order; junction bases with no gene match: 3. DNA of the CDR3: TGCAGTCCTGGACAGGCGAACACCGGGGAGCTGTTTTTT. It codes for CSPGQANTGELFF.

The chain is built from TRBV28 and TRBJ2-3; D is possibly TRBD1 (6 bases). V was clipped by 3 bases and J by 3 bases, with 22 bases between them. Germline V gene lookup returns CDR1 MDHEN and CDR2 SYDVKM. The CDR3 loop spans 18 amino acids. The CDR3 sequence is CASSFPGTRGLATDTQYF. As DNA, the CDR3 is TGTGCCAGCAGTTTTCCCGGGACAAGGGGCCTCGCAACAGATACGCAGTATTTT.

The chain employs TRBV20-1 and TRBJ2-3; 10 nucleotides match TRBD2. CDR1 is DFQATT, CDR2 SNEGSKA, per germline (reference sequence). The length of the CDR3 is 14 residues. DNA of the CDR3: TGCAGCGTTCTAGCGGGAGCCCGCACAGATACGCAGTATTTT. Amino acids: CSVLAGARTDTQYF.

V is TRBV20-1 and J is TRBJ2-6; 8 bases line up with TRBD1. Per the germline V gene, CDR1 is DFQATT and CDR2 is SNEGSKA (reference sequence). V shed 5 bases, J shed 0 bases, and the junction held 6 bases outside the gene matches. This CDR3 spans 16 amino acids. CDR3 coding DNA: TGCAGTGCTCCGAACAGGGGGAACTCTGGGGCCAACGTCCTGACTTTC. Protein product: CSAPNRGNSGANVLTF.

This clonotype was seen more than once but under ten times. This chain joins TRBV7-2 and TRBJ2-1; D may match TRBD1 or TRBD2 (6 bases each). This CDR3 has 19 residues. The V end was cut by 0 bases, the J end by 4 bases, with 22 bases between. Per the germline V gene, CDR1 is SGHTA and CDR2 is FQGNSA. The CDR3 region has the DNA TGTGCCAGCAGCTTAGCCCACCTCTGGCGGGACACCCGTTACAATGAGCAGTTCTTC. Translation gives CASSLAHLWRDTRYNEQFF.

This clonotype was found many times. The CDR3: CASSFTSEGYEQYF. For the CDR3, the DNA is TGTGCCAGCAGCTTCACCTCAGAGGGGTACGAGCAGTACTTC. This chain uses TRBV9 with TRBJ2-7, with D perhaps assigned TRBD1 or TRBD2 (5 bases each). V lost 4 bases, J lost 4 bases, and 15 bases lay in between. This CDR3 has 14 residues. Germline CDR1 and CDR2: SGDLS and YYNGEE.

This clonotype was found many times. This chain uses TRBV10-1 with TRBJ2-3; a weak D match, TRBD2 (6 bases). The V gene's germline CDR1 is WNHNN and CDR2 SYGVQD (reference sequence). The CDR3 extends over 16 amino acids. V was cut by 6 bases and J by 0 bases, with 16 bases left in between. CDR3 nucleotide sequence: TGCGCCAGCAGCCTAATGGAGGGAGCTAGCACAGATACGCAGTATTTT. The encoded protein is CASSLMEGASTDTQYF.

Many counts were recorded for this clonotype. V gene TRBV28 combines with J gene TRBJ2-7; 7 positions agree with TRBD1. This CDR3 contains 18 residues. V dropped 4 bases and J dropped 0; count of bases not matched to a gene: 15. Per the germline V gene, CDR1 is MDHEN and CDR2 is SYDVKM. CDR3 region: CASSWNRGSRGSSYEQYF. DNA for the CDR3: TGTGCCAGCAGTTGGAACAGGGGATCAAGGGGGAGCTCCTACGAGCAGTACTTC.

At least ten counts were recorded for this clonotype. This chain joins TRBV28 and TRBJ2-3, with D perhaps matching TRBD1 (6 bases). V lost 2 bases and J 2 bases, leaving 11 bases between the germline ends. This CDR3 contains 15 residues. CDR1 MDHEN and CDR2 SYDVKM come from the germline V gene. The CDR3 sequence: CASSLGGGFTDTQYF. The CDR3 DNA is TGTGCCAGCAGTTTAGGGGGCGGGTTCACAGATACGCAGTATTTT.

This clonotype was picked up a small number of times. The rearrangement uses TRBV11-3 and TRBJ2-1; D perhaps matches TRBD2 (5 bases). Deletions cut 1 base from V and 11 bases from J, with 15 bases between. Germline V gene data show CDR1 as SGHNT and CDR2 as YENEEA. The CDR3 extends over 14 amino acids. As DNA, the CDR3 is TGTGCCAGCAGCTTAGGGGGAGAAGGAGTTAAGCAGTTCTTC. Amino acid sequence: CASSLGGEGVKQFF.

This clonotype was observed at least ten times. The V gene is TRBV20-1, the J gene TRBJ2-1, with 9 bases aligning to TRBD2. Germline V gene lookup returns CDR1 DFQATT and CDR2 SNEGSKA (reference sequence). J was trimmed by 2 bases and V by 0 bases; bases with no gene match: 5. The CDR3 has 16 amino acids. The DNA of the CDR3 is TGCAGTGCTAGAGATCCTAGCGGGGTTCCCTACAATGAGCAGTTCTTC. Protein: CSARDPSGVPYNEQFF.

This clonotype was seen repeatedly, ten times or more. CDR3 sequence: CASSRRIGNQPQHF. CDR3 bases: TGTGCCAGCAGTCGACGGATCGGTAATCAGCCCCAGCATTTT. V and J are TRBV28 and TRBJ1-5; D is ambiguous. Trimming took 5 bases from V and 4 from J, leaving 12 bases between them. This CDR3 has 14 amino acids. Germline V gene sequence: CDR1 MDHEN, CDR2 SYDVKM.

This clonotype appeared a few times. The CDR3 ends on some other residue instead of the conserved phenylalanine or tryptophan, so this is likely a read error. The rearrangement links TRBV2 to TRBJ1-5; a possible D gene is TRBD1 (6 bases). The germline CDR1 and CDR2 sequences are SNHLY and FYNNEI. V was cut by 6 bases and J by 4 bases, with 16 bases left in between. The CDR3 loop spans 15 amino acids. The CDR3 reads CASSPRGAGNQPQHL. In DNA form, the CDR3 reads TGTGCCAGCAGCCCTCGGGGGGCGGGAAATCAGCCCCAGCATCTT.

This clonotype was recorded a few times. The DNA of the CDR3 is TGTGCCAGCAGTGCACAGGGGCGTGCAACTAATGAAAAACTGTTTTTT. Protein sequence: CASSAQGRATNEKLFF. The chain recombines TRBV2 with TRBJ1-4; 7 nucleotides match TRBD1. The CDR3 sequence is 16 residues long. V lost 4 bases to trimming and J lost 0 bases; unmatched junction nucleotides: 5. CDR1 is SNHLY, CDR2 FYNNEI, per germline.

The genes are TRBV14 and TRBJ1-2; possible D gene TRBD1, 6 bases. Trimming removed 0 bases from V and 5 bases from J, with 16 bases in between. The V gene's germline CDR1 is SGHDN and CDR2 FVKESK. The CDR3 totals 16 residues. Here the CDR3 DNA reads TGTGCCAGCAGCCAAGAGGGGGGCAGGGACCCGTATGGCTACACCTTC. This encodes CASSQEGGRDPYGYTF. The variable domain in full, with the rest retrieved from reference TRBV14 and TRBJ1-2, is EAGVTQFPSHSVIEKGQTVTLRCDPISGHDNLYWYRRVMGKEIKFLLHFVKESKQDESGMPNNRFLAERTGGTYSTLKVQPAELEDSGVYFCASSQEGGRDPYGYTFGSGTRLTVV.

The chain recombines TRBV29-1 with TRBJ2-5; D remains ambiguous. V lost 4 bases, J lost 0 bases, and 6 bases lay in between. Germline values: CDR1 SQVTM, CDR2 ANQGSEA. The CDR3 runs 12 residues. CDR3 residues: CSVGKNQETQYF. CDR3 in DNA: TGCAGCGTTGGTAAAAACCAAGAGACCCAGTACTTC.

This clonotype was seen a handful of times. This CDR3 reads CASSPEQPGMNTEAFF. CDR3 DNA: TGCGCCAGCAGCCCAGAACAACCGGGGATGAACACTGAAGCTTTCTTT. The genes are TRBV5-1 and TRBJ1-1, with unresolved D. Trimming removed 4 bases at V and 0 bases at J, with 16 bases between. The CDR3 sequence is 16 residues long. Germline values: CDR1 SGHRS, CDR2 YFSETQ.

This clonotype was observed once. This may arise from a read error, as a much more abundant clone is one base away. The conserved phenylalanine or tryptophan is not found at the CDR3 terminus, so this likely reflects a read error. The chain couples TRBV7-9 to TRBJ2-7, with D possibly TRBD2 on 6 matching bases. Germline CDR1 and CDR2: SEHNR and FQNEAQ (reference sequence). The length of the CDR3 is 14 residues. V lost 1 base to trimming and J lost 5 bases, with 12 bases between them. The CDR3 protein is CASSLVSSVDEQYL. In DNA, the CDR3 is TGTGCCAGCAGCTTAGTCTCTAGCGTAGACGAGCAGTACCTC.

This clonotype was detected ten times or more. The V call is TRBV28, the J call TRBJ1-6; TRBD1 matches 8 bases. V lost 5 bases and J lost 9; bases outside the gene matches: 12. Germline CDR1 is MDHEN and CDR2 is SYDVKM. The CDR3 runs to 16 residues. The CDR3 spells CASSPFPGQGSSPLHF. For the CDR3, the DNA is TGTGCCAGCAGTCCCTTTCCCGGACAGGGTAGTTCACCCCTCCACTTT.